This TCR beta chain stems from a study of blood T cell repertoires in COVID-19. Whole-study context: Some COVID-19 samples were acute and others convalescent; all came from the United States, Italy and Spain. PBMCs, B-cell-depleted T cells, or T cells were the source of the cDNA or gDNA that made up the material.

From germline, CDR1 is SGHVS and CDR2 FQNEAQ. The ends lost 3 bases at V and 3 bases at J; junction bases unmatched: 10. The CDR3 loop spans 17 amino acids. Original handling: Scientists estimated how many nucleated cells there were by amplifying reference gene primers. Only in-frame clones appear in the TCRdb table, and some are missing; sequencing was by immunoSEQ multiplex PCR. That table gives V, J and clone size, and the DNA gave D and trimming. This sample has some 150,000 clones, with 70% to 90% found just once. The specimen was peripheral blood. The chain links TRBV7-8 to TRBJ1-4; 7 nucleotides line up with TRBD1. This receptor was taken from a woman in her 70s with acute or convalescent COVID-19. The CDR3 is CASSFRMNRGANEKLFF. CDR3 nucleotide sequence: TGTGCCAGCAGCTTCCGAATGAACAGGGGCGCTAATGAAAAACTGTTTTTT.